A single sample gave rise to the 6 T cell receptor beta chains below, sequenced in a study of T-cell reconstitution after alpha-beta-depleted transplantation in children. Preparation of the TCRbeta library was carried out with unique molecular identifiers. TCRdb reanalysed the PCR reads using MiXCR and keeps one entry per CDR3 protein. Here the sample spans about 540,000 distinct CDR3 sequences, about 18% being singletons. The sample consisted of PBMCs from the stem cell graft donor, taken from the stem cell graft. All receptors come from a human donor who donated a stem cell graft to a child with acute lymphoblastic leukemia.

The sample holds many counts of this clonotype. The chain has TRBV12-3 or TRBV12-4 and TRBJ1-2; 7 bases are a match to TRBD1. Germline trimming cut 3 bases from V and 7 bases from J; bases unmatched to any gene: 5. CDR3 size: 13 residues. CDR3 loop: CASSLGTGVGYTF. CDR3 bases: TGTGCCAGCAGTTTGGGTACAGGGGTTGGCTACACCTTC.

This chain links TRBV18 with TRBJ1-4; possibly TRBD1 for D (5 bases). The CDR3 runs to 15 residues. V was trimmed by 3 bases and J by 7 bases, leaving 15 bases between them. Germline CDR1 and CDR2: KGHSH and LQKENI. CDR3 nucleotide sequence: TGTGCCAGCTCACCCAGGGTGGGGCACGGTGAAAAACTGTTTTTT. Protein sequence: CASSPRVGHGEKLFF.

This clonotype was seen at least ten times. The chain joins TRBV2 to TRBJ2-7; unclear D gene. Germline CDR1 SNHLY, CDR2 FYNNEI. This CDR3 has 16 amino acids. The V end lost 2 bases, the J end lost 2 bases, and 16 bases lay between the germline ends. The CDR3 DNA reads TGTGCCAGCAGTGAATTCACGAGATTCTCAACCTACGAGCAGTACTTC. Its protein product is CASSEFTRFSTYEQYF.

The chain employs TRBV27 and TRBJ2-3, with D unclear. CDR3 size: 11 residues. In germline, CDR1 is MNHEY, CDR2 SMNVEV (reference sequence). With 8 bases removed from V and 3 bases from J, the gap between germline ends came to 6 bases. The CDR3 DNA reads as TGTGCCAGCCATTCAACAGATACGCAGTATTTT. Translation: CASHSTDTQYF.

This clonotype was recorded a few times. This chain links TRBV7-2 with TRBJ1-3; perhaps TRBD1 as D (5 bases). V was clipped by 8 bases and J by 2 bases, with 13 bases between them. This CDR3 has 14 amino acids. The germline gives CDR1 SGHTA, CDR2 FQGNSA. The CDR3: CASGGTGPGNTIYF. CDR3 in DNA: TGTGCCAGCGGAGGGACTGGACCTGGAAACACCATATATTTT.

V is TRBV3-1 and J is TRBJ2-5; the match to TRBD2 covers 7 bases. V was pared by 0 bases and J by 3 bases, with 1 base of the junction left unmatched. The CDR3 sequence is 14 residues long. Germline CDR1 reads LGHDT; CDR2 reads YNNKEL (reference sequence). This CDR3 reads CASSQDTSEETQYF. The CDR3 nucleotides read TGTGCCAGCAGCCAAGATACTAGCGAAGAGACCCAGTACTTC.